The sequence of this TCR beta chain was determined in a study of T-cell reconstitution after alpha-beta-depleted transplantation in children. General study results and limits: Reportedly, only several hundred clones from non-depleted graft cells drove alpha-beta T-cell counts at about two months. It was surviving recipient T cells and thymic progenitors that gave some patients high TCRbeta diversity at day 60. Counts and diversity of T cells one year after transplant came mostly from newly produced T cells.

J was trimmed by 7 bases and V by 6 bases; bases with no gene match: 17. Germline CDR1 is DFQATT and CDR2 is SNEGSKA (reference sequence). The CDR3 covers 16 residues. TCRbeta library preparation incorporated unique molecular identifiers. TCRdb re-called the PCR reads with MiXCR, one entry per CDR3 protein. The sample holds over 15,000 distinct CDR3 sequences, around an eighth seen once. To note about this clonotype: What it binds is unknown.

Sequences were derived from PBMCs, mostly from graft donor cells, sampled 180 days after TCRalphabeta/CD19-depleted stem cell transplant. This TCR was recovered from a boy in the first two years of life who had a stem cell transplant for Wiskott-Aldrich syndrome, so the T cells may come from the graft donor. This rearrangement joins TRBV20-1 to TRBJ1-5; TRBD1 matches at 8 bases. CDR3 sequence reads: CSAIRAWTGSRQPQHF. The CDR3 DNA reads TGCAGTGCCATTCGCGCCTGGACAGGGAGTAGGCAGCCCCAGCATTTT.